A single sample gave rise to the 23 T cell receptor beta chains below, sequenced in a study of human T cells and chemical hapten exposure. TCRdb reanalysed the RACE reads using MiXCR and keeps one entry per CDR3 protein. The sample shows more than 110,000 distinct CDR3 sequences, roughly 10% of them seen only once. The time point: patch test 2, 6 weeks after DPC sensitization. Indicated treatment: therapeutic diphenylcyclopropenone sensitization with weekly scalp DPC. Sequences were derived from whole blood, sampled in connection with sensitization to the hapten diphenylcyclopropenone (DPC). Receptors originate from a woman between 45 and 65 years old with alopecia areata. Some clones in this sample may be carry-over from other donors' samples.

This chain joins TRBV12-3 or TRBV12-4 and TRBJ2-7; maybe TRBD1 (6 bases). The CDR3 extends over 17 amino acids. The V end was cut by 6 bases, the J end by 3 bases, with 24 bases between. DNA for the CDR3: TGTGCCAGCAGCAAACCCGGGACAAGGGGCTACGACTACGAGCAGTACTTC. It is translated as CASSKPGTRGYDYEQYF.

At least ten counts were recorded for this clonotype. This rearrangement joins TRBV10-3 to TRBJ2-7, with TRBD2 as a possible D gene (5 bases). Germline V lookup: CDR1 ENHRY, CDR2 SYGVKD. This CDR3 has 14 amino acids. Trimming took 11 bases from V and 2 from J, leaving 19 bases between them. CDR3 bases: TGTGCCTTCTCTGGAGGCGGGTCCCCCTACGAGCAGTACTTC. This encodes CAFSGGGSPYEQYF.

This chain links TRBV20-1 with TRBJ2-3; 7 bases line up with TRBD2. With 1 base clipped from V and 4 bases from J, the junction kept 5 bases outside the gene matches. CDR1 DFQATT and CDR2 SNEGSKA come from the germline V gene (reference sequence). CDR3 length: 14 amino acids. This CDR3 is CSARVPSGSDTQYF. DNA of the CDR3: TGCAGTGCTAGAGTTCCTAGCGGTTCAGATACGCAGTATTTT.

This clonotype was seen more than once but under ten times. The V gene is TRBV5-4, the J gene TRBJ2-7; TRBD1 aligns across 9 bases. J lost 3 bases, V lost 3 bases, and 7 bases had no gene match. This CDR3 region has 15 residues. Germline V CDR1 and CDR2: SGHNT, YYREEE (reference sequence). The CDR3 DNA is TGTGCCAGCAGCTCGCCACAGGGGGCGTACTACGAGCAGTACTTC. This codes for CASSSPQGAYYEQYF.

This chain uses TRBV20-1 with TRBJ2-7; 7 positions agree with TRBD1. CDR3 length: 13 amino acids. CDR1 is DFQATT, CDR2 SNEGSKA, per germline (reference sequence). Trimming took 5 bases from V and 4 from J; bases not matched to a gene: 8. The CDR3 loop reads CSAFRQGLYEQYF. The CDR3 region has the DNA TGCAGTGCTTTCAGACAGGGCCTATACGAGCAGTACTTC.

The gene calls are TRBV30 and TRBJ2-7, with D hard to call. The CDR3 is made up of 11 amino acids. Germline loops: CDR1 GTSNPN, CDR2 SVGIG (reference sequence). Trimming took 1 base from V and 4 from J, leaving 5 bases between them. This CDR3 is CAWSDRYEQYF. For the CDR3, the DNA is TGTGCCTGGAGTGACCGATACGAGCAGTACTTC.

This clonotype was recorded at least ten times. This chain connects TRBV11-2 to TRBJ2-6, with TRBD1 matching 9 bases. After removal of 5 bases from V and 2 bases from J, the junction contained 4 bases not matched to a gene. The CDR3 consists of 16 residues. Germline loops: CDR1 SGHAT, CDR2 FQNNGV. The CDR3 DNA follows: TGTGCCAGCAGCCCTACAGGGGGCACTGGGGCCAACGTCCTGACTTTC. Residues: CASSPTGGTGANVLTF.

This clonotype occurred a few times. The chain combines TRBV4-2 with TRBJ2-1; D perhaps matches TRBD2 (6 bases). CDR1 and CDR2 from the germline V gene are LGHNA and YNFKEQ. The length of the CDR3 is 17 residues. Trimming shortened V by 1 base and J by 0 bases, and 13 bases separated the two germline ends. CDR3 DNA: TGTGCCAGCAGCCAAGTCTCTAGCGTATTCTCCTACAATGAGCAGTTCTTC. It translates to CASSQVSSVFSYNEQFF.

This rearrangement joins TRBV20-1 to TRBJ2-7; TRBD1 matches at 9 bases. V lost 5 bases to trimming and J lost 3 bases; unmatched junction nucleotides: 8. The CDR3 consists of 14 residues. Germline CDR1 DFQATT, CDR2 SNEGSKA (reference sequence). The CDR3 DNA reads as TGCAGTGCTTCCGGGACAGGGAGGGGCTACGAGCAGTACTTC. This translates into CSASGTGRGYEQYF.

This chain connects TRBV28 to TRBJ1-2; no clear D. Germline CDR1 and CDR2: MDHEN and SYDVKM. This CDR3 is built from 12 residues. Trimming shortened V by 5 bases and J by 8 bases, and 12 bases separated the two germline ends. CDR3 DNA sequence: TGTGCCAGCAGTCAAGGACTTAAGGGCTACACCTTC. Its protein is CASSQGLKGYTF.

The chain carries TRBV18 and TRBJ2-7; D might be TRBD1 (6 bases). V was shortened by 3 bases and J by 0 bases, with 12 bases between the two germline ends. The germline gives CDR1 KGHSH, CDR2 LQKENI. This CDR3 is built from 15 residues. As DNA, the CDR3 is TGTGCCAGCTCACCTAACCGGGACACCTCCTACGAGCAGTACTTC. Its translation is CASSPNRDTSYEQYF.

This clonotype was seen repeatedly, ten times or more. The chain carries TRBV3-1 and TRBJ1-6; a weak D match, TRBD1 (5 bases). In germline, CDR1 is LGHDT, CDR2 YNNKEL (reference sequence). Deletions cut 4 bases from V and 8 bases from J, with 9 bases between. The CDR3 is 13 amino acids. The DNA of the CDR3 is TGTGCCAGCAGCCGGTGGGGGGATTCACCCCTCCACTTT. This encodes CASSRWGDSPLHF.

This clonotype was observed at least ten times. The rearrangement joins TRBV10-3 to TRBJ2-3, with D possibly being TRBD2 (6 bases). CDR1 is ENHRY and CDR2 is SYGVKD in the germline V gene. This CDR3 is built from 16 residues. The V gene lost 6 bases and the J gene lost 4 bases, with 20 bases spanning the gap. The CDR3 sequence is CAISANRGGASDTQYF. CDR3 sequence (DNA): TGTGCCATCAGCGCCAATCGGGGCGGGGCCTCAGATACGCAGTATTTT.

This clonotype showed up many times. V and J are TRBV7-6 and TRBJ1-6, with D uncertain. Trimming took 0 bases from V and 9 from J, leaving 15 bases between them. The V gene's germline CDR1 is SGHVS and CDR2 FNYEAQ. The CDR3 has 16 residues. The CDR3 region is CASSLAPPGSTSPLHF. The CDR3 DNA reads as TGTGCCAGCAGCTTAGCGCCTCCGGGGAGTACTTCACCCCTCCACTTT.

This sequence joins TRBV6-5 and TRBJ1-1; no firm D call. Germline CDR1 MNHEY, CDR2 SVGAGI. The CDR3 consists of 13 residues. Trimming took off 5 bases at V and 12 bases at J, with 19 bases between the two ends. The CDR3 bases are TGTGCCAGCAGTCCCTCCGGGCGGCCTAAAACTTTCTTT. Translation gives CASSPSGRPKTFF.

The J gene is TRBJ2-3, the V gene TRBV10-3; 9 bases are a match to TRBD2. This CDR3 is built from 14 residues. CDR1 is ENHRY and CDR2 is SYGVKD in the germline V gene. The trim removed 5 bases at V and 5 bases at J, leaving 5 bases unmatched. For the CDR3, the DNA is TGTGCCATCAGTTTTAGCGGGAGAGGAGATACGCAGTATTTT. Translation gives CAISFSGRGDTQYF.

CDR3 bases: TGTGCCAGCAGCTTTGGAACCTTTCCTAGCACAGATACGCAGTATTTT. This codes for CASSFGTFPSTDTQYF. The chain employs TRBV5-4 and TRBJ2-3; D is unresolved. Germline lookup yields CDR1 SGHNT and CDR2 YYREEE (reference sequence). The CDR3 consists of 16 residues. V was pared by 2 bases and J by 0 bases, with 13 bases between.

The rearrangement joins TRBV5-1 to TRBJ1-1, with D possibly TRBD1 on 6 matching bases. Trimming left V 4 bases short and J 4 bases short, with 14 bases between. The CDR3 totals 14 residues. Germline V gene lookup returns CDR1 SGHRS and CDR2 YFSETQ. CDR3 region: CASSGGRLATEAFF. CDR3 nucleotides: TGCGCCAGCAGCGGGGGGCGCTTGGCCACTGAAGCTTTCTTT.

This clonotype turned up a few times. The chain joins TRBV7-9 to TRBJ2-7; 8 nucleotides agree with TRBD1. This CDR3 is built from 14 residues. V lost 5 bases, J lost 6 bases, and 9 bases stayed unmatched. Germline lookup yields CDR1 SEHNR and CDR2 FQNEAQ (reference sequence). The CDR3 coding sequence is TGTGCCAGCAGCCTGGACAGGGACGGGGCCGAGCAGTACTTC. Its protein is CASSLDRDGAEQYF.

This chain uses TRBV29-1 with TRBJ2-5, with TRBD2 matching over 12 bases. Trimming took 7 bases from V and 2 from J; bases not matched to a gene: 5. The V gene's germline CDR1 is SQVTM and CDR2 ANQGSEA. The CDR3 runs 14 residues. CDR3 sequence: CSATSGSGQETQYF. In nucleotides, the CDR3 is TGCAGCGCGACTAGCGGGAGTGGGCAAGAGACCCAGTACTTC.

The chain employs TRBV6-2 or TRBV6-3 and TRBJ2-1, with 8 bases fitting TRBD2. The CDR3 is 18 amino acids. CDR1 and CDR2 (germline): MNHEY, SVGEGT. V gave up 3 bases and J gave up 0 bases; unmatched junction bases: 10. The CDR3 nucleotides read TGTGCCAGCAGTTATAAGGCCGGGAGGGCCAGCTCCTACAATGAGCAGTTCTTC. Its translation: CASSYKAGRASSYNEQFF.

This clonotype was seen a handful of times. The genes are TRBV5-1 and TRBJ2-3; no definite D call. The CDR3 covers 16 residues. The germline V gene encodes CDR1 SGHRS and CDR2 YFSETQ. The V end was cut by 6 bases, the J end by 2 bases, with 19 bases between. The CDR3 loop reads CASTKLGSSFTDTQYF. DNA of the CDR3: TGCGCCAGCACCAAGCTAGGTTCTTCCTTCACAGATACGCAGTATTTT.

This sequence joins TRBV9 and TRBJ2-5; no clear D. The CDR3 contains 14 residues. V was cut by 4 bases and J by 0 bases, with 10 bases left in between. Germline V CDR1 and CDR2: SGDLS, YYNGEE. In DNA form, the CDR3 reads TGTGCCAGCAGCCCCCGTAGGGACCAAGAGACCCAGTACTTC. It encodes CASSPRRDQETQYF.